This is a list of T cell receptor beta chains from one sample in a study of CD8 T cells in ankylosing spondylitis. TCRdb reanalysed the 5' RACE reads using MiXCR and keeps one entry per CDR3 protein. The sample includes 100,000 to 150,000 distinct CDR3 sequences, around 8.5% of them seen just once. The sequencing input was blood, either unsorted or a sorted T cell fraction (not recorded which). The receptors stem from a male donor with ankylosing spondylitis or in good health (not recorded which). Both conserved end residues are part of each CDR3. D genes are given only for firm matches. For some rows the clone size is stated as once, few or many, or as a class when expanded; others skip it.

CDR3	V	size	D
CASSLGQMGRNEQYF	TRBV5-1	many	.
CSALPQEFTEAFF	TRBV20-1	.	.
CSARPLGLEGGETQYF	TRBV20-1	.	.
CASSSDNYEQYF	TRBV5-1	many	.
CASKVPRSGPEETQYF	TRBV10-2	.	.
CASSYRDNPDEQYF	TRBV12-3/TRBV12-4	many	.
CSANPTLAGDFSYEQYF	TRBV20-1	many	TRBD2
CSARDIQTSVNTGELFF	TRBV20-1	many	TRBD2
CSAWRSEQYF	TRBV20-1	many	.
CASSRERNTGELFF	TRBV6-1	many	TRBD2
CSAGTGRSYNEQFF	TRBV20-1	many	TRBD1
CASSLMADYNEQFF	TRBV5-5	many	.
CASSQGQGRGTQYF	TRBV6-1	.	TRBD1
CASAQQSGSRDEQYF	TRBV19	once	TRBD2
CASSFWTGGFEETQYF	TRBV12-3/TRBV12-4	many	TRBD1
CASSYRQGRETQYF	TRBV5-1	once	TRBD1
CASTSQGGWVTFF	TRBV25-1	many	.
CASSYSGGGRPGGEQYF	TRBV6-5	few	.
CAISELSNEQFF	TRBV10-3	few	.
CSVVLAGVEQYF	TRBV29-1	.	TRBD2
CASSHTRELGETQYF	TRBV14	.	TRBD2
CASSSPGGTTEAFF	TRBV7-2	.	.